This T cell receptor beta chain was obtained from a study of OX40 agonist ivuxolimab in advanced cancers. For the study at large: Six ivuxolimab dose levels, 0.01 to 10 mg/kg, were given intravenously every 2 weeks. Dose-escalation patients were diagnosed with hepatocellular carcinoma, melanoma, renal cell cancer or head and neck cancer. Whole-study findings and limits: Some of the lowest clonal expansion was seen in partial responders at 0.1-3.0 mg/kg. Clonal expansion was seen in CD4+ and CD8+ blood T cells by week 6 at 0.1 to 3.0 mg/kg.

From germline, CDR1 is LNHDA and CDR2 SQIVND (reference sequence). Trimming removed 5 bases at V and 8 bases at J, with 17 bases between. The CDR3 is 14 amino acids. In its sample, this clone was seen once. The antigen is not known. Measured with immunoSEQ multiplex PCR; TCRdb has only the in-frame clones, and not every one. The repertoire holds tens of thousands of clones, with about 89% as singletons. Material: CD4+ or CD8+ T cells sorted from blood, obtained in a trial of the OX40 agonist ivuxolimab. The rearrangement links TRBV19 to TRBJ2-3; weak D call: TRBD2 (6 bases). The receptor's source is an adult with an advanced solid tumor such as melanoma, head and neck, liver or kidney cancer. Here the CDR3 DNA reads TGTGCCAGTAGTCCTTGGACTACCTCGGGTACGCAGTATTTT. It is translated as CASSPWTTSGTQYF. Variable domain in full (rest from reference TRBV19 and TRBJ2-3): DGGITQSPKYLFRKEGQNVTLSCEQNLNHDAMYWYRQDPGQGLRLIYYSQIVNDFQKGDIAEGYSVSREKKESFPLTVTSAQKNPTAFYLCASSPWTTSGTQYFGPGTRLTVL.